The clone carrying this TCR beta chain was recorded only once. Its antigen is not identified. A junction end diverges from the germline sequence, so it may reflect a read error. CDR1 is LNHNV and CDR2 is YYDKDF in the germline V gene (reference sequence). The CDR3 is 15 residues long. The study profiled TCR beta VDJ and CDR3 using genomic DNA as template. TCRdb recomputed calls from the reads with MiXCR, one row per CDR3 protein. This sample has a few hundred thousand distinct CDR3 sequences; roughly 64% occur once, and the top ten carry 3.5% to 4.5%. The sample belongs to a study of CD8+CD57+ T cells in acquired aplastic anemia. Across the whole study: Each DNA sample taken from sorted CD4+ and CD8+ cells came to approximately 3.3 ug on average.

Study-wide findings and caveats: Patients and controls had in common twenty-nine CD8+ CDR3 sequences. In CD8+ cells, Simpson's diversity showed no significant difference between patients and controls.

This clonotype was sampled from a human donor in good health, serving as a control. The rearrangement uses TRBV15 and TRBJ2-7; D is unclear. The sequenced sample was sorted CD4+, CD8+, or CD8+CD57+ T cells (not recorded which) from PBMCs. The CDR3 here is CASSTGAVISYEQTF. CDR3 bases: TGTGCCAGCAGTACCGGCGCTGTAATCTCCTACGAGCAGACCTTC.